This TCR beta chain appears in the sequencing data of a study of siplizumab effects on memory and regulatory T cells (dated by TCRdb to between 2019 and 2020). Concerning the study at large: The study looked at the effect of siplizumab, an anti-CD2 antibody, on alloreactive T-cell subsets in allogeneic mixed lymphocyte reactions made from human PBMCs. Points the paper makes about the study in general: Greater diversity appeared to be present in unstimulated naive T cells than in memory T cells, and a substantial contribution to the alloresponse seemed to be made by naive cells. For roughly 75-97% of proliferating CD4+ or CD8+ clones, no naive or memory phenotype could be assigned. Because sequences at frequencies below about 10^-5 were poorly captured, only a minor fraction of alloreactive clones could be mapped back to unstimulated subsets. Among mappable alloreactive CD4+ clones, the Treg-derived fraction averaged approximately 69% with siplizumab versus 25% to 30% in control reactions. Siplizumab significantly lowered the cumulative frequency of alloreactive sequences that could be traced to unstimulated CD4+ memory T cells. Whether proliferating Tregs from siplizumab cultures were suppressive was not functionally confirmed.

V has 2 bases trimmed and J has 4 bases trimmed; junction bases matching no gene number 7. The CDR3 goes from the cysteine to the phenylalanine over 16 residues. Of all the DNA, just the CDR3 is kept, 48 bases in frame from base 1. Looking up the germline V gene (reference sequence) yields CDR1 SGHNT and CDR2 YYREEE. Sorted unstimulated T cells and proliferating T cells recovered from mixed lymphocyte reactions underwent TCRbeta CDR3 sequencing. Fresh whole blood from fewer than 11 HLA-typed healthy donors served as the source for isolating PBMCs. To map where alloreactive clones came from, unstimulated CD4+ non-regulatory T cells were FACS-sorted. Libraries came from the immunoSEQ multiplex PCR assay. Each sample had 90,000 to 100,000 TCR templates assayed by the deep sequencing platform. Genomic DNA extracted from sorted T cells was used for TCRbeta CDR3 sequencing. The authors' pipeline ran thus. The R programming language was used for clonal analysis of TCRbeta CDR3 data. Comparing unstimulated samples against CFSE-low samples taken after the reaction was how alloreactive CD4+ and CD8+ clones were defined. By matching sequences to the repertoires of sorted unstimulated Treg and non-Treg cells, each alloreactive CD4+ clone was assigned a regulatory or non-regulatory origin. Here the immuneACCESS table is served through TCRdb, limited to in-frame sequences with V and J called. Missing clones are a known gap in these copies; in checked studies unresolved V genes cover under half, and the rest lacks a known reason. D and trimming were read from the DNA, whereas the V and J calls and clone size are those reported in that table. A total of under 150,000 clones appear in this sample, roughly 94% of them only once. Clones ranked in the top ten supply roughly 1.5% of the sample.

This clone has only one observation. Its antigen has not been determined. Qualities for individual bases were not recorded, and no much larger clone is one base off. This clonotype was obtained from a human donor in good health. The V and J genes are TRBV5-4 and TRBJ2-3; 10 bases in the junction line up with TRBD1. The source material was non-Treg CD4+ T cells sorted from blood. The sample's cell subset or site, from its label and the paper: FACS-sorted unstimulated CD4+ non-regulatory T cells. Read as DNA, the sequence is TGTGCCAGCAGCTTAGCCCCCGGGACAGGGGCAGATACGCAGTATTTT. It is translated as CASSLAPGTGADTQYF.